The clone carrying this TCR beta chain has at least ten counts. The target antigen is unknown. This entry comes from a study of T-cell reconstitution after alpha-beta-depleted transplantation in children. Broader study findings: By about two months after transplant, alpha-beta T cells reportedly arose from several hundred graft clones that had expanded. Once a year had passed after transplant, T-cell counts and diversity came mostly from newly produced T cells. After transplant, high TCRbeta diversity at day 60 in some patients arose from surviving recipient T cells and thymic progenitors.

The library targeted TCRbeta and was prepared with unique molecular identifiers. Via MiXCR, TCRdb re-called the PCR reads, giving one row per CDR3 protein. The table shows about 980,000 distinct CDR3 sequences, with about 26% occurring only once. CDR3 size: 12 residues. The V end was cut by 4 bases, the J end by 4 bases, with 6 bases between. CDR1 LGHDT and CDR2 YNNKEL come from the germline V gene (reference sequence). The sequencing here drew on PBMCs, mostly from graft donor cells, taken 360 days after TCRalphabeta/CD19-depleted stem cell transplant. V and J are TRBV3-1 and TRBJ2-3; D not resolved. This receptor was identified in a boy younger than two who had a stem cell transplant for SCID, so the T cells may come from the graft donor. CDR3 in DNA: TGTGCCAGCAGCCGAGTAGCAGATACGCAGTATTTT. Translation: CASSRVADTQYF.